This TCR beta chain was recovered during a study of T cells in localized non-small cell lung cancer. Whole-study findings and limits: Median approximately 58 top-100 tumor clones were shared with paired adjacent lung. Peak T cell clonality was found in uninvolved adjacent lung, exceeding tumor. Blood T cell density predicted longer survival; adjacent-lung clonality, shorter.

Neighboring lung without atypia was obtained no less than 2 cm from the tumor margin. The CDR3 has 14 residues. CDR1 and CDR2 (germline): GTSNPN, SVGIG (reference sequence). Losses at the gene ends were 4 bases for V and 4 bases for J; bases not matched to a gene: 6. As to this clone: Antigen: not known.

Clones were read by immunoSEQ multiplex PCR, and TCRdb kept only the in-frame ones, dropping some. In the table there are about 1,500 clones, just under 30% of which are singletons. The chain links TRBV30 to TRBJ1-4, with TRBD1 matching 7 bases. Sequencing used normal lung tissue next to the tumor, obtained before any cancer treatment. The origin of this receptor is a man aged 35 to 70 with stage I lung adenocarcinoma. The CDR3 loop is CAWTGQASNEKLFF. CDR3 bases: TGTGCCTGGACCGGACAGGCTAGTAATGAAAAACTGTTTTTT.